This entry lists 21 T cell receptor beta chains sequenced from one sample in a study of blood T cell repertoires in COVID-19. TCRdb's table, derived via immunoSEQ multiplex PCR, lists solely in-frame clones and lacks some. The data show approximately 100,000 clones, 70% to 90% seen once. Specimen: peripheral blood. These receptors all come from a woman aged 55-70 years with acute or convalescent COVID-19.

The chain carries TRBV6-1 and TRBJ1-5; D ambiguous. The CDR3 has 13 amino acids. V was trimmed by 3 bases and J by 11 bases, leaving 14 bases between them. Germline V gene data show CDR1 as MNHNS and CDR2 as SASEGT. The CDR3 DNA reads TGTGCCAGCAGTGAGAGGGCTCTCGGGGCCCAGCATTTT. Residues: CASSERALGAQHF.

V is TRBV20-1 and J is TRBJ1-3, with unresolved D. CDR3 length equals 14 residues. V was pared by 3 bases and J by 0 bases, with 9 bases between. Germline V lookup: CDR1 DFQATT, CDR2 SNEGSKA (reference sequence). Written as DNA, the CDR3 is TGCAGTGCTAGTCTACAGACCTCTGGAAACACCATATATTTT. This encodes CSASLQTSGNTIYF.

This chain uses TRBV6-9 with TRBJ1-1; weak D call: TRBD1 (6 bases). V was trimmed by 3 bases and J by 3 bases, leaving 17 bases between them. The CDR3 totals 16 residues. The germline CDR1 and CDR2 sequences are MNHGY and SVAAGI. The CDR3 is CASSYPLRDTDTEAFF. The CDR3 bases are TGTGCCAGCAGTTACCCCCTACGGGACACAGACACTGAAGCTTTCTTT.

The chain combines TRBV7-9 with TRBJ1-6; 7 bases are shared with TRBD1. This CDR3 is 15 amino acids long. The V gene end was trimmed by 2 bases and the J gene end by 10 bases; junction bases not matched to a gene: 8. Germline lookup yields CDR1 SEHNR and CDR2 FQNEAQ (reference sequence). CDR3 protein: CASSLSGQVGSPLHF. As DNA, the CDR3 is TGTGCCAGCAGCTTATCAGGACAGGTCGGGTCACCCCTCCACTTT. Full variable domain (outside the CDR3, taken from reference TRBV7-9 and TRBJ1-6): DTGVSQNPRHKITKRGQNVTFRCDPISEHNRLYWYRQTLGQGPEFLTYFQNEAQLEKSRLLSDRFSAERPKGSFSTLEIQRTEQGDSAMYLCASSLSGQVGSPLHFGNGTRLTVT.

As for this clone: The same CDR3 can be traced to other DNA sequences in this sample. The CDR3 sequence is CASSLAGTYEQYF. DNA of the CDR3: TGCGCCAGCAGCTTGGCCGGGACCTACGAGCAGTACTTC. This rearrangement joins TRBV5-1 to TRBJ2-7, with D maybe TRBD2 (5 bases). Germline assignment: CDR1 SGHRS and CDR2 YFSETQ. The V end was cut by 0 bases, the J end by 2 bases, with 6 bases between. This CDR3 contains 13 residues.

The genes are TRBV24-1 and TRBJ1-2; D gene unclear. This CDR3 contains 14 residues. Germline V gene lookup returns CDR1 KGHDR and CDR2 SFDVKD. V lost 2 bases and J lost 6, with 12 bases in between. CDR3 region: CATSDSWGEDGYTF. CDR3 nucleotide sequence: TGTGCCACCAGTGATTCTTGGGGAGAGGATGGCTACACCTTC.

This clone showed up just once. The chain is built from TRBV19 and TRBJ2-5; tentative D call: TRBD2 (6 bases). Germline CDR1 and CDR2: LNHDA and SQIVND (reference sequence). The CDR3 consists of 18 residues. V was pared by 1 base and J by 3 bases, with 21 bases between. The CDR3 DNA is TGTGCCAGTAGTATAGGGAGGGATTGGGGGATAGCCGAAGAGACCCAGTACTTC. It is translated as CASSIGRDWGIAEETQYF.

The genes are TRBV6-5 and TRBJ2-7; the match to TRBD1 covers 8 bases. Germline lookup yields CDR1 MNHEY and CDR2 SVGAGI. V dropped 6 bases and J dropped 0; count of bases not matched to a gene: 7. This CDR3 region has 15 residues. The CDR3 coding sequence is TGTGCCAGCAGCTTGACAGGGGTCAGCTCCTACGAGCAGTACTTC. This encodes CASSLTGVSSYEQYF.

The J gene is TRBJ1-2, the V gene TRBV25-1; tentatively, D is TRBD1 (6 bases). CDR1 is MGHDK, CDR2 SYGVNS, per germline. V was pared by 6 bases and J by 2 bases, with 7 bases between. CDR3 length: 12 amino acids. The CDR3 DNA is TGTGCCAGCAGGGACAGCAACTATGGCTACACCTTC. Translated: CASRDSNYGYTF.

The J gene is TRBJ2-5, the V gene TRBV30; D may be TRBD2 (6 bases). Trimming pared 4 bases from V and 5 bases from J, leaving 11 bases between. The length of the CDR3 is 12 residues. Germline V lookup: CDR1 GTSNPN, CDR2 SVGIG (reference sequence). The CDR3 DNA reads TGTGCCTGGAATAGGGCGGGGGAGACCCAGTACTTC. It specifies CAWNRAGETQYF.

This chain links TRBV24-1 with TRBJ2-1; D is uncertain. V lost 5 bases to trimming and J lost 6 bases, with 13 bases between them. Germline loops: CDR1 KGHDR, CDR2 SFDVKD. The CDR3 contains 14 residues. This CDR3 reads CATSGSDRLNEQFF. CDR3 in DNA: TGTGCCACCAGTGGGTCCGATCGACTCAATGAGCAGTTCTTC.

This sequence joins TRBV5-1 and TRBJ1-4; D is possibly TRBD1 (6 bases). The germline V gene has CDR1 SGHRS and CDR2 YFSETQ. Between the trimmed V and J ends, which lost 1 base and 7 bases, there was a span of 11 bases. The CDR3 loop spans 14 amino acids. CDR3 DNA sequence: TGCGCCAGCAGCTTGACAGGGAACGGTGAAAAACTGTTTTTT. Translation gives CASSLTGNGEKLFF. The full variable domain, rest sourced from reference TRBV5-1 and TRBJ1-4, is KAGVTQTPRYLIKTRGQQVTLSCSPISGHRSVSWYQQTPGQGLQFLFEYFSETQRNKGNFPGRFSGRQFSNSRSEMNVSTLELGDSALYLCASSLTGNGEKLFFGSGTQLSVL.

This clone was observed once. The chain links TRBV9 to TRBJ2-2; 12 bases map to TRBD2. V lost 6 bases and J lost 2; bases outside the gene matches: 8. Looked up from germline, CDR1 is SGDLS and CDR2 is YYNGEE. The CDR3 is 17 residues long. In DNA form, the CDR3 reads TGTGCCAGCACCCGAGGACTAGCGGGGATAAACACCGGGGAGCTGTTTTTT. Translated, it gives CASTRGLAGINTGELFF.

The chain carries TRBV28 and TRBJ2-3; D is unclear. The germline V and J ends were trimmed by 6 bases and 1 base, with 8 bases remaining between them. The CDR3 runs to 13 residues. The germline V gene encodes CDR1 MDHEN and CDR2 SYDVKM. CDR3 DNA sequence: TGTGCCAGCAGGGCTTTGGGCACAGATACGCAGTATTTT. It yields the protein CASRALGTDTQYF.

This sequence joins TRBV7-9 and TRBJ2-5; D is perhaps TRBD1 (6 bases). V was trimmed by 5 bases and J by 5 bases, leaving 12 bases between them. The CDR3 extends over 13 amino acids. Germline V lookup: CDR1 SEHNR, CDR2 FQNEAQ (reference sequence). The CDR3 region has the DNA TGTGCCAGCAGCCTACAGGGTCGGGAGACCCAGTACTTC. Translation: CASSLQGRETQYF. The full variable domain, with the rest looked up from reference TRBV7-9 and TRBJ2-5, is DTGVSQNPRHKITKRGQNVTFRCDPISEHNRLYWYRQTLGQGPEFLTYFQNEAQLEKSRLLSDRFSAERPKGSFSTLEIQRTEQGDSAMYLCASSLQGRETQYFGPGTRLLVL.

The V and J genes are TRBV5-4 and TRBJ1-1; 7 bases line up with TRBD1. Per the germline V gene, CDR1 is SGHNT and CDR2 is YYREEE (reference sequence). The CDR3 totals 15 residues. J gave up 1 base and V 2 bases, and 5 bases lay outside the gene matches. CDR3 sequence reads: CASSFNRGANTEAFF. The CDR3 DNA sequence: TGTGCCAGCAGCTTTAACAGGGGCGCGAACACTGAAGCTTTCTTT.

This clone was seen only once. J is TRBJ1-5 and V is TRBV19; 7 nucleotides match TRBD1. The CDR3 has 15 residues. V trimming: 6 bases; J trimming: 6 bases; junction bases outside the gene matches: 11. Germline V gives CDR1 LNHDA, CDR2 SQIVND (reference sequence). DNA for the CDR3: TGTGCCAGTAGCACGACAGGGCCCGGGGGTCAGCCCCAGCATTTT. Translating it yields CASSTTGPGGQPQHF.

The chain employs TRBV18 and TRBJ2-3; TRBD2 matches at 12 bases. CDR1 and CDR2 from the germline V gene are KGHSH and LQKENI. The CDR3 contains 17 residues. With 3 bases clipped from V and 3 bases from J, the junction kept 7 bases outside the gene matches. The CDR3 DNA follows: TGTGCCAGCTCACCCCCGACTAGCGGGGGCACTACAGATACGCAGTATTTT. Translated: CASSPPTSGGTTDTQYF.

The CDR3 loop is CASSPRTGGDGYTF. Written as DNA, the CDR3 is TGTGCCAGCTCACCACGGACAGGGGGAGACGGCTACACCTTC. V usage is TRBV18 and J usage is TRBJ1-2; TRBD1 aligns across 10 bases. The germline V gene encodes CDR1 KGHSH and CDR2 LQKENI. Trimming at V came to 1 base and at J to 8 bases, leaving 4 bases not matched to a gene. This CDR3 spans 14 amino acids.

This chain links TRBV3-1 (or the pseudogene TRBV3-2) with TRBJ2-5; a possible D gene is TRBD2 (5 bases). CDR3 length: 13 residues. Looked up from germline, CDR1 is LGHDT and CDR2 is YNNKEL (reference sequence). The germline V and J ends were trimmed by 4 bases and 3 bases, with 9 bases remaining between them. The CDR3: CASSRGLKETQYF. As DNA, the CDR3 is TGTGCCAGCAGCCGTGGACTGAAAGAGACCCAGTACTTC.

The CDR3 region is CASSDYSNQPQHF. The CDR3 DNA follows: TGTGCCAGCTCAGACTATAGCAATCAGCCCCAGCATTTT. The V gene is TRBV18, the J gene TRBJ1-5, with no clear D. This CDR3 region has 13 residues. CDR1 KGHSH and CDR2 LQKENI come from the germline V gene. V lost 5 bases and J 0 bases, leaving 5 bases between the germline ends.